This T cell receptor (beta chain) is from a study of CD8 T cells in ankylosing spondylitis (dated 2017 in TCRdb). Some background on the complete study: The study set out to find disease-linked TCR variants by profiling T cell receptor beta repertoires in ankylosing spondylitis patients and healthy donors. In total, the full study cohort was made up of about 110 healthy donors and 20 to 25 ankylosing spondylitis patients. Peripheral blood samples were taken, and synovial fluid was additionally collected from ankylosing spondylitis patients.

The sequencer was an Illumina HiSeq 2500. Quantitative 5'-RACE with molecular barcodes was used to prepare TCR beta libraries. The study's processing was this. Disease-linked TCR variants were identified with a new computational method built on a probabilistic model of VDJ rearrangement. TCRdb itself trimmed the public reads at Q25 with fastp, ran MiXCR and retained productive beta chains. Every CDR3 protein is listed once, alongside the most common genes and DNA of its rows. The authors' filters were not applied to this entry. In all, the sample holds roughly 450,000 distinct CDR3 sequences, and more than 25% of those were seen once. 0.89% of the sample belongs to the ten largest clones. Paper-wide results and their limitations: In peripheral blood, the disease-linked clones were found at relatively low frequencies and had a CD8+ phenotype. The disease-linked clones were reported to be significantly enriched in matched synovial fluid samples from ankylosing spondylitis patients. A TCR beta motif of several highly homologous amino acid variants appeared characteristic of blood from ankylosing spondylitis patients. Some of the motif variants had been reported before in the synovial fluid and blood of reactive arthritis patients, a finding that suggests common disease-initiation mechanisms.

As regards this clonotype: Which antigen it targets is not known. Base-call qualities are not available, and no considerably larger clone is one nucleotide away.

The germline V gene sets CDR1 to MGHDK and CDR2 to SYGVNS. V lost 2 bases and J lost 6 bases, and the count of bases not matched to a germline gene is 12. Including cysteine and phenylalanine, the CDR3 has 17 amino acids. Left in the record is the CDR3 DNA by itself, 51 bases read in frame from the first base. In this chain, TRBV25-1 is recombined with TRBJ2-3, with 9 middle bases fitting TRBD1. The sequenced sample was blood, either unsorted or a sorted T cell fraction (not recorded which). The TCR sequence derives from a male donor with ankylosing spondylitis. The bases read TGTGCCAGCAGTGAACCCACCGGGACAGGGAGGTCGGATACGCAGTATTTT. Its translation reads: CASSEPTGTGRSDTQYF.